The 10 T cell receptor beta chains in this list originate from one sample, sequenced in a study of blood T cells in healthy people across ages. A second PCR of 7 to 11 cycles used a sample-barcoded 5' primer and a J-beta primer mix. TCRdb re-analysed the 5' RACE reads in MiXCR, keeping a single row per CDR3 protein. The top ten clones hold about 16% of a sample with hundreds of thousands of distinct CDR3 sequences, about a third of them seen once. The sequencing input was blood. These receptor sequences come from a woman older than 75 in good health.

This clonotype has a count of ten or more. This sequence joins TRBV7-2 and TRBJ2-5; 7 bases map to TRBD1. The CDR3 is 13 residues long. Germline-derived CDR1 and CDR2 are SGHTA and FQGNSA. The junction had 5 bases not matched to a gene; V was cut back by 5 bases and J by 5 bases. CDR3 DNA: TGTGCCAGCAGCCCGACAGGGCGGGAGACCCAGTACTTC. This gives the protein CASSPTGRETQYF. The full variable domain, in which reference TRBV7-2 and TRBJ2-5 provide the parts outside the CDR3, is GAGVSQSPSNKVTEKGKDVELRCDPISGHTALYWYRQSLGQGLEFLIYFQGNSAPDKSGLPSDRFSAERTGGSVSTLTIQRTQQEDSAVYLCASSPTGRETQYFGPGTRLLVL.

This chain uses TRBV20-1 with TRBJ1-2; D call uncertain. CDR1 is DFQATT, CDR2 SNEGSKA, per germline (reference sequence). The V end lost 0 bases, the J end lost 7 bases, and 12 bases lay between the germline ends. The CDR3 sequence is 13 residues long. CDR3: CSARDRVLGGYTF. The CDR3 DNA is TGCAGTGCTAGAGATAGGGTTCTCGGTGGCTACACCTTC.

This clonotype showed up many times. CDR3 residues: CASSVGQGPREQYF. The CDR3 DNA sequence: TGTGCCAGCAGCGTAGGACAGGGGCCCCGCGAGCAGTACTTC. J is TRBJ2-7 and V is TRBV9; 8 bases are a match to TRBD1. The CDR3 spans 14 residues. Germline V gene sequence: CDR1 SGDLS, CDR2 YYNGEE. V shed 0 bases, J shed 6 bases, and the junction held 5 bases outside the gene matches.

The gene calls are TRBV14 and TRBJ2-3; 8 nucleotides agree with TRBD2. Trimming took 1 base from V and 5 from J; bases not matched to a gene: 8. The CDR3 contains 16 residues. Germline CDR1 and CDR2: SGHDN and FVKESK. CDR3 in DNA: TGTGCCAGCAGCCAAGGGGTAGCGGGGAAAAGAGATACGCAGTATTTT. Translated: CASSQGVAGKRDTQYF.

With regard to this clonotype: This may arise from a read error, as a much more abundant clone is one base away. The chain combines TRBV19 with TRBJ2-5, with D perhaps TRBD2 (5 bases). Germline CDR1 LNHDA, CDR2 SQIVND (reference sequence). Trimming shortened V by 10 bases and J by 1 base, and 28 bases separated the two germline ends. This CDR3 is built from 18 residues. CDR3 region: CATDQMTGKGRIQETQYF. DNA of the CDR3: TGTGCCACCGATCAAATGACCGGGAAAGGACGGATCCAAGAGACCCAGTACTTC.

In this sample, this clonotype turned up many times. The chain couples TRBV28 to TRBJ1-1; 8 nucleotides match TRBD1. With V trimmed by 6 bases and J by 5 bases, 11 bases remained unmatched. The germline CDR1 and CDR2 sequences are MDHEN and SYDVKM. This CDR3 has 15 amino acids. DNA of the CDR3: TGTGCCAGCAGCCCCAGGGGGCACGGGGAGACTGAAGCTTTCTTT. This encodes CASSPRGHGETEAFF.

At least ten counts were recorded for this clonotype. CDR3 protein: CASSLGGYSEYEQFF. DNA for the CDR3: TGTGCCAGCAGCTTAGGTGGGTATAGCGAGTATGAGCAGTTCTTC. V usage is TRBV7-2 and J usage is TRBJ2-1; possibly TRBD2 for D (5 bases). Trimming pared 1 base from V and 8 bases from J, leaving 15 bases between. Per the germline V gene, CDR1 is SGHTA and CDR2 is FQGNSA. This CDR3 has 15 amino acids.

A note on this clonotype: A much larger clone lies one base from this, so it may be a read error. V and J are TRBV7-9 and TRBJ2-7, with D possibly TRBD1 on 5 matching bases. CDR1 is SEHNR and CDR2 is FQNEAQ in the germline V gene (reference sequence). Between the trimmed V and J ends, which lost 1 base and 2 bases, there was a span of 15 bases. This CDR3 is 16 amino acids long. The CDR3 region is CASSLGRTPIAYEQYF. CDR3 sequence (DNA): TGTGCCAGCAGCTTAGGTCGGACACCGATCGCCTACGAGCAGTACTTC.

This chain joins TRBV20-1 and TRBJ2-1; no definite D call. Germline CDR1 is DFQATT and CDR2 is SNEGSKA (reference sequence). This CDR3 spans 14 amino acids. Between the trimmed V and J ends, which lost 6 bases and 4 bases, there was a span of 16 bases. DNA for the CDR3: TGCAGTGCAACCCCCCCAAGGGCATACAATGAGCAGTTCTTC. Translating gives CSATPPRAYNEQFF.

In this sample, this clonotype turned up many times. V and J are TRBV7-9 and TRBJ1-3; D gene unclear. Trimming removed 4 bases from V and 0 bases from J, with 7 bases in between. The CDR3 is made up of 14 amino acids. Germline CDR1 reads SEHNR; CDR2 reads FQNEAQ (reference sequence). The CDR3 spells CASSWSDSGNTIYF. The CDR3 region has the DNA TGTGCCAGCAGCTGGTCTGACTCTGGAAACACCATATATTTT.